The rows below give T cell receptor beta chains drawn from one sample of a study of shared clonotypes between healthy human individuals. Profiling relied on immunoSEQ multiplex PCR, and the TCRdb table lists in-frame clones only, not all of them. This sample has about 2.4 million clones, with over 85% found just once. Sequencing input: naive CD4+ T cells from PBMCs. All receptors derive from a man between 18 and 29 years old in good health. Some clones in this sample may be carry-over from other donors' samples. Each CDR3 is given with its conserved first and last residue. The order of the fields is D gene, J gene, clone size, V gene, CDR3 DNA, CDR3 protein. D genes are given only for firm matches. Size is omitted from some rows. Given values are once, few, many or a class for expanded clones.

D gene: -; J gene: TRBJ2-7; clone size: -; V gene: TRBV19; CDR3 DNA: TGTGCCAGTAGTATTCGCCAGGTTGTCCGCAGCGAGCAGTACTTC; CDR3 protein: CASSIRQVVRSEQYF
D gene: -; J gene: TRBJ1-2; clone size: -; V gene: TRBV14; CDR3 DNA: TGTGCCAGCAGACCCCTCGGACAGCGAAACTATGGCTACACCTTC; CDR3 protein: CASRPLGQRNYGYTF
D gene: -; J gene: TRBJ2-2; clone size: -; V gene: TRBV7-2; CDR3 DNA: TGTGCCAGCAGCTTAGACTTATTTGGCACCGGGGAGCTGTTTTTT; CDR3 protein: CASSLDLFGTGELFF
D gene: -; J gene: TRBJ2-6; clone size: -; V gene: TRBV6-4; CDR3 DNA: TGTGCCAGCAGTCACGGGCCCCCTGGGGCCAACGTCCTGACTTTC; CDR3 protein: CASSHGPPGANVLTF
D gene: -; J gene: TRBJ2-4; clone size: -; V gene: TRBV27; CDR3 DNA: TGTGCCAGCAGTCCCCCAGGGACGCTAGCCAAAAACATTCAGTACTTC; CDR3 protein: CASSPPGTLAKNIQYF
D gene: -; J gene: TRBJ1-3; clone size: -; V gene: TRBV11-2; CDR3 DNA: TGTGCCAGCAGCTTAGAGTGGGGACGGTCCTCTGGAAACACCATATATTTT; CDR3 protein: CASSLEWGRSSGNTIYF
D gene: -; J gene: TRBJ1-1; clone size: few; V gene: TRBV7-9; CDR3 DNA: TGTGCCAGCAGCTCCTCGAACACTGAAGCTTTCTTT; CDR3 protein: CASSSSNTEAFF
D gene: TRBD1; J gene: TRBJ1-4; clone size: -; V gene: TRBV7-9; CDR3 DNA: TGTGCCAGCAGCCGCGGGGTCCGCAGGGGGAATGAAAAACTGTTTTTT; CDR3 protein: CASSRGVRRGNEKLFF
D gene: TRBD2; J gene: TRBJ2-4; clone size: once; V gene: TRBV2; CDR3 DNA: TGTGCCAGCAGTGAAGGCCGGGAGGACATTCAGTACTTC; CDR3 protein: CASSEGREDIQYF
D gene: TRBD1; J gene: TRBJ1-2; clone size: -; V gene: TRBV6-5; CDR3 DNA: TGTGCCAGCAGTTACCCGCGACAGGGGGGATATGGCTACACCTTC; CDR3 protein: CASSYPRQGGYGYTF
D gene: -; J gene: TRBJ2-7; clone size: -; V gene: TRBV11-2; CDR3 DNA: TGTGCCAGCAGCTTACTGGGGGGGGCAACCTACGAGCAGTACTTC; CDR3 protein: CASSLLGGATYEQYF
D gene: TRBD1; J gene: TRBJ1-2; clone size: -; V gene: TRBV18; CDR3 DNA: TGTGCCAGCTCCTCGACAGGGATTGATGGCTACACCTTC; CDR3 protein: CASSSTGIDGYTF
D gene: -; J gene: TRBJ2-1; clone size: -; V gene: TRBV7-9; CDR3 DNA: TGTGCCACAACCGCCTCCTACAATGAGCAGTTCTTC; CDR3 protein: CATTASYNEQFF
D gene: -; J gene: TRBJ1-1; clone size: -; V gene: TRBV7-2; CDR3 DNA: TGTGCCAGCAGCCTCGCTGGGACACACACTGAAGCTTTCTTT; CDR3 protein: CASSLAGTHTEAFF
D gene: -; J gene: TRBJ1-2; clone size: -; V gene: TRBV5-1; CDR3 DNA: TGCGCCAGCAGCTTGGAAGGACGGAAGGGTGATGGCTACACCTTC; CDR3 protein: CASSLEGRKGDGYTF
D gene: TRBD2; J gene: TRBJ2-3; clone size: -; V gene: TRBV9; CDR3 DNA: TGTGCCAGCAGCGTAGACGATCCGGGACTAGCGGGACCAAGCACAGATACGCAGTATTTT; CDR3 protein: CASSVDDPGLAGPSTDTQYF
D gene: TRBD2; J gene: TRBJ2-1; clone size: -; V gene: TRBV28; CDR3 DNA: TGTGCCAGCAGACGGACTAGCGGGAGAGGTCCCTTCGAGCAGTTCTTC; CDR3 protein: CASRRTSGRGPFEQFF
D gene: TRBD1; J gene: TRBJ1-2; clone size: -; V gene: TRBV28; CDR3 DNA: TGTGCCACCACGACAGGGGGCGGCGGCTACACCTTC; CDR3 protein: CATTTGGGGYTF
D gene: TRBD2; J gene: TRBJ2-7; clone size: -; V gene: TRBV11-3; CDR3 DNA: TGTGCCAGCAGCCCTCTAGCGGGGGCCCCCGAGCAGTACTTC; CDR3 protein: CASSPLAGAPEQYF
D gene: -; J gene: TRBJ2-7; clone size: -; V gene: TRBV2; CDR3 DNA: TGTGCCAGTAGGGGGCGGGACAACGAGCAGTACTTC; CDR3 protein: CASRGRDNEQYF
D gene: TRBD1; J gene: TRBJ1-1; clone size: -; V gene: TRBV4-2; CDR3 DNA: TGTGCCAGCAGCCAAGCAGGGGGGAACACTGAAGCTTTCTTT; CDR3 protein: CASSQAGGNTEAFF
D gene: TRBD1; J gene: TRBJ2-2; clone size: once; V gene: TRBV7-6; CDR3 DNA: TGTGCCAGCAGCTTGCGTGACAGGGGGACCGGGGAGCTGTTTTTT; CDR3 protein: CASSLRDRGTGELFF
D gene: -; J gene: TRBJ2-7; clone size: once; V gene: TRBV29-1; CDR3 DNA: TGCAGCGTAGTAAGGGGCAGCAGGGGCGAGCAGTACTTC; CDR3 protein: CSVVRGSRGEQYF
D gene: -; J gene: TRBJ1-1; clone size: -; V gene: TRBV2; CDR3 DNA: TGTGCCAGCAGTGAAGCGAGATTTGCAGCTTTCTTT; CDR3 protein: CASSEARFAAFF
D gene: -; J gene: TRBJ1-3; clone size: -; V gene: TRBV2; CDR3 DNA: TGTGCCAGCACCGGGGCCGGGAATAGGGCTGGAAACACCATATATTTT; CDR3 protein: CASTGAGNRAGNTIYF
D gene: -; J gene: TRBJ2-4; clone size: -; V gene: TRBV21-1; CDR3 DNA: TGTGCCAGCAGCGGACAGGGTAAAAACATTCAGTACTTC; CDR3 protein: CASSGQGKNIQYF
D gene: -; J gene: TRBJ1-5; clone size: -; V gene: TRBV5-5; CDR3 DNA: TGTGCCAGCAGCTTGGGTGGATCGGGGGTTAGCAATCAGCCCCAGCATTTT; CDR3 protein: CASSLGGSGVSNQPQHF
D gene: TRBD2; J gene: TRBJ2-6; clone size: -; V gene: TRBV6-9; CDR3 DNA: TGTGCCAGCGGCCGGGGGGCTGGGGCCAACGTCCTGACTTTC; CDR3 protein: CASGRGAGANVLTF
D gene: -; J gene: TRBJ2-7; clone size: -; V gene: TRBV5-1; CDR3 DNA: TGCGCCAGCAGCTTGGCAGCGGCCCCCTACGAGCAGTACTTC; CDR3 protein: CASSLAAAPYEQYF
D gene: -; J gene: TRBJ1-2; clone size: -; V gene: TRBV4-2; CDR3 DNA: TGTGCCAGCAGCCAAGGTGGGGACTATGGCTACACCTTC; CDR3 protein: CASSQGGDYGYTF
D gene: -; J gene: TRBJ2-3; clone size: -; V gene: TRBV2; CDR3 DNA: TGTGCCAGCAGTGGTCCTAGGTACTCCGAAGCAGATACGCAGTATTTT; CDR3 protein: CASSGPRYSEADTQYF
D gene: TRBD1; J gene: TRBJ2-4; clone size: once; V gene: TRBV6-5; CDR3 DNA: TGTGCCAGCACTCCGGACAGGGGACCTAACATTCAGTACTTC; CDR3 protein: CASTPDRGPNIQYF
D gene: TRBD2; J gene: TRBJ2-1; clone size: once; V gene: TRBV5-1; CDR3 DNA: TGCGCCAGCAGCTCCTTAGCGGGAGGAAACAATGAGCAGTTCTTC; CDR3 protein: CASSSLAGGNNEQFF
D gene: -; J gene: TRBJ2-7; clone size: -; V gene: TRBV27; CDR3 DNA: TGTGCCAGCAGTCCCCGGCGTCCTTCCTACGAGCAGTACTTC; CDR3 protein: CASSPRRPSYEQYF
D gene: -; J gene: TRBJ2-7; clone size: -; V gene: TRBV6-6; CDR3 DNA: TGTGCCAGCAGTTACTCGGATGAGCAGTACTTC; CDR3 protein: CASSYSDEQYF
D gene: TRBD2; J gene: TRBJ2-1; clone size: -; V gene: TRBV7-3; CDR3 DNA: TGTGCCAGCAGCTTAAGGGGACTAGGATTGGGGGACAATTACAATGAGCAGTTCTTC; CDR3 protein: CASSLRGLGLGDNYNEQFF
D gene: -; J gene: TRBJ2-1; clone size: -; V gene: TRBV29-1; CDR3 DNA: TGCAGCGTTGAAGGGGTTGTCGTGGGTGAGCAGTTCTTC; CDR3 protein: CSVEGVVVGEQFF
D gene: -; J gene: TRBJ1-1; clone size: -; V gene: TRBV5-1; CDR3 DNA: TGCGCCAGCAGCTTGGCAGGGATTCTCACTGAAGCTTTCTTT; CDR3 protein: CASSLAGILTEAFF
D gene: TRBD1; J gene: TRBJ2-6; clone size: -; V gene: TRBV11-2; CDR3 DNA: TGTGCCAGCAGCTTAGACCAGGGGGCAGCTGGGGCCAACGTCCTGACTTTC; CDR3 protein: CASSLDQGAAGANVLTF
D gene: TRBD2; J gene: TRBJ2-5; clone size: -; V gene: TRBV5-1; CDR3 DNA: TGCGCCAGCAGTCCTGTGGGGACTATCCTAGTAGCGGGGGGTCAAGAGACCCAGTACTTC; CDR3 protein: CASSPVGTILVAGGQETQYF
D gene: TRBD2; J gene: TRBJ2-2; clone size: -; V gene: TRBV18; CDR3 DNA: TGTGCCAGCTCACCACCGAGGTGGCTAGCGGATAACACCGGGGAGCTGTTTTTT; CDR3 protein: CASSPPRWLADNTGELFF
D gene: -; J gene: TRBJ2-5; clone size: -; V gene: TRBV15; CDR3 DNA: TGTGCCACCAGCAGAACACCCCTTTTGAGGGGAGAGACCCAGTACTTC; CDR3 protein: CATSRTPLLRGETQYF
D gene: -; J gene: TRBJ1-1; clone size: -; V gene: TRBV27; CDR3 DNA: TGTGCCAGTACGACCGGGAACACTGAAGCTTTCTTT; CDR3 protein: CASTTGNTEAFF
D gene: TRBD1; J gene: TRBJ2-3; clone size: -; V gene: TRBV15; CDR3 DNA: TGTGCCACCAGCGGGACAGGGAAGAAAGATACGCAGTATTTT; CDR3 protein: CATSGTGKKDTQYF
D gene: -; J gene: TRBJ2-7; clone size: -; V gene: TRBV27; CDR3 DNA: TGTGCCAGCAGTTTAAACCGCCCCCTGCGGGGAGAAGGCGAGCAGTACTTC; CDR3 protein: CASSLNRPLRGEGEQYF
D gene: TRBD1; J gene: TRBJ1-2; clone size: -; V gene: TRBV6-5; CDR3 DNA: TGTGCCAGCATAGGACAGGGGAACTATGGCTACACCTTC; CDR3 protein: CASIGQGNYGYTF
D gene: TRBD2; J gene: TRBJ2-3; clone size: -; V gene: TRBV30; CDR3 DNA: TGTGCCTGGAGTGGTGCGGGAGGTAGCACAGATACGCAGTATTTT; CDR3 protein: CAWSGAGGSTDTQYF
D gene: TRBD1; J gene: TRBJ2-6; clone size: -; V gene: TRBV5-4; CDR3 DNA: TGTGCCAGCAGCCAAGGGACAGGGGCTGGGGCCAACGTCCTGACTTTC; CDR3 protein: CASSQGTGAGANVLTF
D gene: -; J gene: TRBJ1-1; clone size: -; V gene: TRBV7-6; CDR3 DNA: TGTGCCAGCAGCTTTATCCTGGCGGGCTCTGAAGCTTTCTTT; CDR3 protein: CASSFILAGSEAFF
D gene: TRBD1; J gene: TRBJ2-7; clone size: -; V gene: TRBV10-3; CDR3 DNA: TGTGCCATCAGTGGCCAGCGACAGGGGAAGGACGAGCAGTACTTC; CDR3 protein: CAISGQRQGKDEQYF